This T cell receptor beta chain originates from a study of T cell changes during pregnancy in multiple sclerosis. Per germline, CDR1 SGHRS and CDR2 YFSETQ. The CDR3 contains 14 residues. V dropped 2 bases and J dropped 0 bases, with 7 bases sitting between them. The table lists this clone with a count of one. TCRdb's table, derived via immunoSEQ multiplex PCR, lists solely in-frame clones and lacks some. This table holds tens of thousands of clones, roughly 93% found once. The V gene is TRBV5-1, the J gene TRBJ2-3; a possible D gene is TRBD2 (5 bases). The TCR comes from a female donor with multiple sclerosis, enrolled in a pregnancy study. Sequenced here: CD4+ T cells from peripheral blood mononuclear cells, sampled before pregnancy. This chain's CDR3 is CASSFGESTDTQYF. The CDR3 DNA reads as TGCGCCAGCAGCTTCGGGGAAAGCACAGATACGCAGTATTTT.